Listed below are T cell receptor beta chains from one sample, sequenced in a study of T cells in narcolepsy. The table came from immunoSEQ multiplex PCR; TCRdb's copy has only in-frame clones and leaves some out. The table has some 19,000 clones, 85% to 90% seen once. Sequenced input: memory (CD45RA-) CD4+ T cells from blood. The receptors originated from a human donor in good health. Both conserved end residues are part of each CDR3. Fields, in order: V gene, J gene, CDR3 protein.

>TRBV5-4|TRBJ2-5
CASSSRGGVETQYF
>TRBV18|TRBJ1-1
CASSLSLQGAGTEAFF
>TRBV30|TRBJ2-1
CAWSQNNEQFF
>TRBV7-2|TRBJ1-6
CASSPGRNNSPLHF
>TRBV30|TRBJ2-7
CAWSADRVLGQYF
>TRBV19|TRBJ1-5
CASSSEMGRGSDNQPQHF
>TRBV23-1|TRBJ1-4
CARGNNEKLFF
>TRBV5-1|TRBJ2-1
CASSLVVNEQFF
>TRBV29-1|TRBJ2-1
CSGTGSYNEQFF
>TRBV6-5|TRBJ1-2
CASSAFGRNGYTF
>TRBV6-5|TRBJ1-6
CASSEGIGAPLHF
>TRBV18|TRBJ2-1
CASSPTSGNDEQFF
>TRBV4-3|TRBJ2-1
CASSQDLTGSYNEQFF
>TRBV5-1|TRBJ1-3
CASSLRDVGNTIYF
>TRBV7-2|TRBJ2-2
CASSLGGGAGELFF
>TRBV19|TRBJ1-1
CASSTPGLDTEAFF
>TRBV16|TRBJ2-5
CASSQARETQYF
>TRBV11-3|TRBJ1-4
CASSSLYEKLFF
>TRBV19|TRBJ2-1
CASSILSGLGSNEQFF
>TRBV10-3|TRBJ2-5
CAIRKSGLQETQYF
>TRBV5-5|TRBJ1-1
CASSLGGLNTEAFF
>TRBV6-1|TRBJ1-6
CASRDTGRNSPLHF
>TRBV9|TRBJ2-3
CASSVTGGVRDTQYF
>TRBV12-5|TRBJ1-1
CASGTDGDTEAFF
>TRBV30|TRBJ1-2
CAWSVRRGQEGYTF
>TRBV18|TRBJ2-1
CASSATGGSENEQFF
>TRBV30|TRBJ1-1
CAWIGTVTMNTEAFF
>TRBV19|TRBJ1-2
CASSYRAPPAYYGYTF